The TCR beta chain described here comes from a study of identical twins. MiXCR, applied by TCRdb to the 5' RACE reads, yields one record per CDR3 protein. The sample lists 200,000 or so distinct CDR3 sequences, 15% occurring once. This clonotype appeared a few times. Its antigen is unidentified. Study-wide findings and caveats: Those out-of-frame alpha sequences shared by twins showed an excess of low generation probability.

V gave up 1 base and J gave up 10 bases, with 13 bases separating them. Germline loops: CDR1 SQVTM, CDR2 ANQGSEA. CDR3 length: 12 amino acids. These same data were also listed under a study on T cells expressing NK-cell markers.

This chain connects TRBV29-1 to TRBJ1-1; D gene unclear. This clonotype was sampled from a woman aged 18-29 years in good health. Sequencing was carried out using CD8+ T cells sorted from blood. CDR3 loop: CSVEVSEGAAFF. The CDR3 DNA follows: TGCAGCGTTGAAGTAAGCGAGGGTGCAGCTTTCTTT.